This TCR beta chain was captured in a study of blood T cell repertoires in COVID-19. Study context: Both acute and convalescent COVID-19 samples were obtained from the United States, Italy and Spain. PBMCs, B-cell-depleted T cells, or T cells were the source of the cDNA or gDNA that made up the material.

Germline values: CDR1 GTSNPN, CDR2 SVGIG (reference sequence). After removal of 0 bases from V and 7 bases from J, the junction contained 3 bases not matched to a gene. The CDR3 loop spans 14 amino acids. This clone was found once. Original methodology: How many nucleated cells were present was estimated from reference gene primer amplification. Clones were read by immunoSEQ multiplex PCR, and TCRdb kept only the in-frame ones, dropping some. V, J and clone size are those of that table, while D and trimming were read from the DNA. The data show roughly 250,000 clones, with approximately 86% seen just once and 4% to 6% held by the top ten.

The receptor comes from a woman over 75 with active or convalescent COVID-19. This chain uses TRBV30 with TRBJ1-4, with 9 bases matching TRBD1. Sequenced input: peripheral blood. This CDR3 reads CAWSVGTGPEKLFF. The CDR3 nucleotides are TGTGCCTGGAGTGTCGGGACAGGGCCTGAAAAACTGTTTTTT.